This T cell receptor (beta chain) was documented in a study of blood T cell repertoires in COVID-19 (dated by TCRdb to between 2020 and 2021). Regarding the research as a whole: The collaborator samples originated in the United States, Italy and Spain and spanned the acute and convalescent phases of COVID-19. HLA class I and class II types, where available, came from metadata supplied by the sample provider rather than from assay-based typing. Deeply sampled blood TCRbeta repertoires from subjects exposed to, actively infected with, or recovered from COVID-19 were included in the dataset. A de-identified subject ID, COVID-19 status, age in years and sex were almost always included in the sample metadata. The samples were drawn from the first 160 participants of the ongoing ImmuneRACE study and from over a thousand subjects provided by 6 global collaborators. The material from the prospective study consisted of cDNA or gDNA derived from T cells, B-cell-depleted T cells, or PBMCs. The repertoires were released in a freely available public database meant as a resource for research on the immune response to SARS-CoV-2. Study-wide findings and limitations: The amount of clinical and demographic metadata varied by source and participant and was provided uncurated.

Collaborating institutions collected whole blood in K2EDTA tubes following their own protocols. For TCRbeta analysis, collaborator samples were shipped as frozen whole blood, as isolated PBMCs, or as DNA extracted from either sample type. The immunoSEQ Assay, a bias-controlled multiplex PCR, was used to amplify TCRbeta CDR3 regions from genomic DNA. The original methods were these. The number of nucleated cells in each sample was estimated from the amplification of reference gene primers within the assay. Sequence reads were collapsed and filtered to measure the absolute abundance of every unique TCRbeta CDR3 rearrangement. For each sample, productive Simpson clonality was calculated by taking the square root of Simpson's diversity index across productive rearrangements. TCRdb re-hosts the immuneACCESS table, in-frame sequences only. Its copies lack some clones; in the studies checked, an unresolved V gene accounts for under half of them, and the cause for the rest is not known. The DNA gave D and trimming, while V, J and clone size come from that table. The sample has about 190,000 clones on record, 85% to 90% of them singletons. Together, the top ten hold about 2.5% of the sample.

As to this clone: The clone's antigen remains unknown. The sample holds no much larger clone one base away, and base qualities are not on file. Distinct nucleotide sequences in the sample also encode this CDR3.

In the germline V gene, CDR1 corresponds to SGHNT and CDR2 to YENEEA. The germline V end is reduced by 3 bases and the J end by 1 base; junction bases left unmatched: 0. Including cysteine and phenylalanine, the CDR3 has 14 amino acids. Left in the record is the CDR3 DNA by itself, 42 bases read in frame from the first base. The clonotype comes from a man aged 35-49 years with active or convalescent COVID-19. This chain joins TRBV11-3 to TRBJ2-3, and 8 junction bases match TRBD1. The sample taken for sequencing was peripheral blood. The DNA sequence reads TGTGCCAGCAGCTTGGGACAGGGCACAGATACGCAGTATTTT. It codes for CASSLGQGTDTQYF.